This T cell receptor (beta chain) appears in the sequencing data of a study of beta chain features in type 1 diabetes. About the research overall: Healthy donors and patients showed comparable age, gender and cell yields. Study-wide results and limits: Because the template was cDNA, high-expressing cells might be over-represented. With patients and controls alike, PCR might favor shorter templates to an equal degree. Shorter TCRB CDR3s, moderately but significantly so, were found in Type 1 diabetes patients in all four CD4+ subsets.

Every isolated RNA sample was fully reverse transcribed, so sequencing captured expressed TCRB transcripts. Each sample of naive, central memory or regulatory T cells had, on average, around 3.5 million reads. Profiling relied on immunoSEQ multiplex PCR, and the TCRdb table lists in-frame clones only, not all of them. The sample has more than 150,000 clones; around 9% are singletons. CDR3 size: 12 residues. Per the germline V gene, CDR1 is KGHSH and CDR2 is LQKENI. V lost 3 bases and J lost 7; bases outside the gene matches: 1. There are many counts of this clone. The antigen is not known. Material: central memory CD4+ T cells from blood. The chain is built from TRBV18 and TRBJ1-1, with 8 positions matching TRBD1. The receptor was isolated from a young woman with type 1 diabetes. CDR3 DNA: TGTGCCAGCTCACCGGGACAGGTTGAAGCTTTCTTT. Translation gives CASSPGQVEAFF.